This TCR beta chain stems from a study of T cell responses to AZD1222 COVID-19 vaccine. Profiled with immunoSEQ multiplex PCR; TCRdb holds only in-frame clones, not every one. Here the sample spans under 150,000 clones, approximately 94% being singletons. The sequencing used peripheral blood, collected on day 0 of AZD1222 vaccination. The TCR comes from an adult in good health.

The CDR3 spells CASSVYRAETQYF. The DNA of the CDR3 is TGTGCCAGCAGTGTATACAGGGCGGAGACCCAGTACTTC. The V and J genes are TRBV2 and TRBJ2-5, with TRBD1 as a possible D gene (6 bases). The CDR3 extends over 13 amino acids. Per the germline V gene, CDR1 is SNHLY and CDR2 is FYNNEI. V was shortened by 4 bases and J by 5 bases, with 11 bases between the two germline ends.